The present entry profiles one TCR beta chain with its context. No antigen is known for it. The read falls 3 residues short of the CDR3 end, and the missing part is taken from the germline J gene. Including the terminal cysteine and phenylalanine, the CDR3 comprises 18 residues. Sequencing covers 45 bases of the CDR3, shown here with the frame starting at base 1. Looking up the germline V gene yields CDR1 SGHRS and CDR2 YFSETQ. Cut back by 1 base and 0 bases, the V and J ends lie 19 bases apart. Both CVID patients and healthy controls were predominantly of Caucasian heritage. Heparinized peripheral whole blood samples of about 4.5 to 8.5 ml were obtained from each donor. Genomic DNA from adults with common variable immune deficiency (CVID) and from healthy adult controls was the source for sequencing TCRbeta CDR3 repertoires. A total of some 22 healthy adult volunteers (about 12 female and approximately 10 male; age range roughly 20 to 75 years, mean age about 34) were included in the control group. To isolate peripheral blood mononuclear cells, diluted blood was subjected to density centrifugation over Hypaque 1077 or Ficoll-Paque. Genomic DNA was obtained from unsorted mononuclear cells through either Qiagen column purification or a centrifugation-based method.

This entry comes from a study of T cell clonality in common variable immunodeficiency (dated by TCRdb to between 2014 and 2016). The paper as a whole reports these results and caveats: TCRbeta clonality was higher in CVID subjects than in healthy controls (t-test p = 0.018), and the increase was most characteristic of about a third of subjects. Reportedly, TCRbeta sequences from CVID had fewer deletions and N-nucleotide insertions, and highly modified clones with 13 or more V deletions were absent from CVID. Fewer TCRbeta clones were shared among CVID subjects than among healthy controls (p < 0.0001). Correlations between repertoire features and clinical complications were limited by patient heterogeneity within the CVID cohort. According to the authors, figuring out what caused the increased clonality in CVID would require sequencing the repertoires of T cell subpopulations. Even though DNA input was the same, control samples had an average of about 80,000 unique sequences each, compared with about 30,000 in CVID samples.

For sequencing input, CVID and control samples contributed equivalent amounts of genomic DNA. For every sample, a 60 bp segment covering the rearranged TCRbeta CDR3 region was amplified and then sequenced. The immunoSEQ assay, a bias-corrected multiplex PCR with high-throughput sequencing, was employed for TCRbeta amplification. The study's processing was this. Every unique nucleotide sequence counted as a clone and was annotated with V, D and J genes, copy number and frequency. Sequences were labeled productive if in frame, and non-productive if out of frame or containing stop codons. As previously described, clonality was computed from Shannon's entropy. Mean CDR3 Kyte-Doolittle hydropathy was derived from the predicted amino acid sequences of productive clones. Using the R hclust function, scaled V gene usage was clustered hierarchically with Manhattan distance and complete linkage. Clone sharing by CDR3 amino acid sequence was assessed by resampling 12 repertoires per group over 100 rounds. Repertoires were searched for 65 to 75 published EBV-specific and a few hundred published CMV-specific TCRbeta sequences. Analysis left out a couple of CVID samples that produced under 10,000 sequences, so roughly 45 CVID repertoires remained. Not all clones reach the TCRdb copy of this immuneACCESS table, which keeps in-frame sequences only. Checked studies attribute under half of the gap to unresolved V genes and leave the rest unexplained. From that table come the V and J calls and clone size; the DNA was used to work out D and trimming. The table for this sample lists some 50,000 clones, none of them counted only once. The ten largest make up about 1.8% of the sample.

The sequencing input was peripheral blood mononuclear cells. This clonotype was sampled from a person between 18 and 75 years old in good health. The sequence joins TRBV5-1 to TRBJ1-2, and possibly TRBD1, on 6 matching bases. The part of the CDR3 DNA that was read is TGCGCCAGCAGCTTGCATTCGAGGGGGGGGTCGCCTAACTATGGC. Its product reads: CASSLHSRGGSPNYG. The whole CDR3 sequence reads CASSLHSRGGSPNYGYTF.